This T cell receptor (beta chain) emerged from a study of cytomegalovirus exposure and HLA in healthy donors. Study observations and caveats: Later work found most CMV-associated TCR beta chains apparently HLA-restricted. Information on immune exposure was restricted to one variable (CMV serostatus).

This clone was observed a few times. The antigen remains undetermined. PCR employed 60 Vbeta and 13 Jbeta primers. Profiling relied on immunoSEQ multiplex PCR, and the TCRdb table lists in-frame clones only, not all of them. The top ten clones hold 3% to 5% of a sample with about 94,000 clones, approximately 66% of them seen once. CDR3 size: 16 residues. V lost 8 bases, J lost 4 bases, and 11 bases stayed unmatched. Germline assignment: CDR1 MDHEN and CDR2 SYDVKM. The TCR originated in a man aged 30-40 years in good health and CMV-seronegative. The rearrangement uses TRBV28 and TRBJ2-1; 10 bases agree with TRBD2. The sequenced material came from PBMCs. The CDR3 region is CASELTGTSVYNEQFF. Here the CDR3 DNA reads TGTGCCAGCGAACTAACCGGGACTAGCGTTTACAATGAGCAGTTCTTC.